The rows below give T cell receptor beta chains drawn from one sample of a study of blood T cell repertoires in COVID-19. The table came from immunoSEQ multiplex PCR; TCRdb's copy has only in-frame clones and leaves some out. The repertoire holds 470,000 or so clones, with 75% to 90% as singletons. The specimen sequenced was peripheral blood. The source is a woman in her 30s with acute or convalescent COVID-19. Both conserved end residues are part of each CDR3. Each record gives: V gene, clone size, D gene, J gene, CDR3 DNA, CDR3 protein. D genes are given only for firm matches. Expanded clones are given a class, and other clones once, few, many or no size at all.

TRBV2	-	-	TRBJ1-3	TGTGCCAGCAAACTCGACAGCTCTGGAAACACCATATATTTT	CASKLDSSGNTIYF
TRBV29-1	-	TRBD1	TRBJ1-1	TGCAGCGGGGGACAGCCGAACACTGAAGCTTTCTTT	CSGGQPNTEAFF
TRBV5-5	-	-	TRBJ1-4	TGTGCCAGCAGCTTCAACATATTGCCTAATGAAAAACTGTTTTTT	CASSFNILPNEKLFF
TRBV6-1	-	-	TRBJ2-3	TGTGCCAGCAGTGAAGCGGGGGGTTTGGGAGATACGCAGTATTTT	CASSEAGGLGDTQYF
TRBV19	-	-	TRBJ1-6	TGTGCCAGTAGTATAGGAGGGTTCCGCTCACCCCTCCACTTT	CASSIGGFRSPLHF
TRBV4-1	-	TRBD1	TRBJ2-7	TGCGCCAGCAGCCAAGAACAGGGGTTCGACGAGCAGTACTTC	CASSQEQGFDEQYF
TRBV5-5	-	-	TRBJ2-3	TGTGCCAGCAGCTTAGCTCGGACAGTAACAGATACGCAGTATTTT	CASSLARTVTDTQYF
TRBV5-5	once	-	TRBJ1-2	TGTGCCAGCAGCTCGCCACTCAGGGGATACAACTATGGCTACACCTTC	CASSSPLRGYNYGYTF
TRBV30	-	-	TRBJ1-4	TGTGCCTGGACATTCCCGACAGGAGCTAATGAAAAACTGTTTTTT	CAWTFPTGANEKLFF
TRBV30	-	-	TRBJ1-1	TGTGCCTGGATTTCTCACCGGGACACTGAAGCTTTCTTT	CAWISHRDTEAFF
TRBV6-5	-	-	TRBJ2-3	TGTGCCAGCAGTATGACATTCACAGATACGCAGTATTTT	CASSMTFTDTQYF
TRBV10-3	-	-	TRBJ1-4	TGTGCCATCAGTGAGTCAGGGGTGGCTGAAAAACTGTTTTTT	CAISESGVAEKLFF
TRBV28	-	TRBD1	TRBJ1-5	TGTGCCAGCAGTGATCTGACAGGGGGTAGCAATCAGCCCCAGCATTTT	CASSDLTGGSNQPQHF
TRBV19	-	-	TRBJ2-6	TGTGCCAGTAGTATAGATGGGGATACAGGGCCTGGGGCCAACGTCCTGACTTTC	CASSIDGDTGPGANVLTF
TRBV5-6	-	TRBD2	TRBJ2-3	TGTGCCAGCAGCTTGTATAGCGGGGGGGCCGTAGATACGCAGTATTTT	CASSLYSGGAVDTQYF
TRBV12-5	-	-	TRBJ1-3	TGTGCTAGTGGTTTGGTACTAGCGCGTTCTGGAAACACCATATATTTT	CASGLVLARSGNTIYF
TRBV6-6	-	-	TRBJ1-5	TGTGCCAGCGGGGGGACTCAGCCCCAGCATTTT	CASGGTQPQHF
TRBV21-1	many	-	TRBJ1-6	TGTGCCAGCAGCGAATTGAGACAGGAGGAACTATATTCACCCCTCCACTTT	CASSELRQEELYSPLHF
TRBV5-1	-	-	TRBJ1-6	TGCGCCAGCAGCCCTGGGGCGATAAGGAATTCACCCCTCCACTTT	CASSPGAIRNSPLHF
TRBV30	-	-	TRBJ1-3	TGTGCCTGGACCGGGGAAATCCTCTCTGGAAACACCATATATTTT	CAWTGEILSGNTIYF
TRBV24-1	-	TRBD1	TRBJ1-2	TGTGCCACCAGTGATACGGACAGGGAAAGCTACACCTTC	CATSDTDRESYTF
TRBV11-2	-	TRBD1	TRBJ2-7	TGTGCCAGCAGCTTAGACCGGGACAGCTCCACACGCGAGCAGTACTTC	CASSLDRDSSTREQYF
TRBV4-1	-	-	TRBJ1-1	TGCGCCAGCAGCCATAGAGCGGGGGGGAACACTGAAGCTTTCTTT	CASSHRAGGNTEAFF
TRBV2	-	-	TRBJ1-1	TGTGCCAGCAGTCTTGGGGTGTCCCGGGGTGACACTGAAGCTTTCTTT	CASSLGVSRGDTEAFF
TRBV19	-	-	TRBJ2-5	TGTGCCAGTAGCCACGGATCGAGACAGTACCAAGAGACCCAGTACTTC	CASSHGSRQYQETQYF
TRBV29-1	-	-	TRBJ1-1	TGCAGCGTTGGAGGATTTGGAGACACTGAAGCTTTCTTT	CSVGGFGDTEAFF
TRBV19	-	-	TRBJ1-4	TGTGCCAGTAGTATTGAGTTATCAACTAATGAAAAACTGTTTTTT	CASSIELSTNEKLFF
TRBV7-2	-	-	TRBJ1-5	TGTGCCAGCATCAAAAAGGGGATCCGGCCCCAGCATTTT	CASIKKGIRPQHF
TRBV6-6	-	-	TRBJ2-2	TGTGCCAGCAGACAGGGTACCGGGGAGCTGTTTTTT	CASRQGTGELFF
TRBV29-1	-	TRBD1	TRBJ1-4	TGCAGCGGAGGGGGCCGGAACTCTAATGAAAAACTGTTTTTT	CSGGGRNSNEKLFF
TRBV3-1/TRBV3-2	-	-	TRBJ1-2	TGTGCCAGCAGCCAACAGGGCAACTATGGCTACACCTTC	CASSQQGNYGYTF
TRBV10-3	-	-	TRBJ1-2	TGTGCCATCAGTGGGGCAGGGGACACCTTTACTAACTATGGCTACACCTTC	CAISGAGDTFTNYGYTF
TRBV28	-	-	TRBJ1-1	TGTGCCAGCAGGGCGGGACGGATGAACACTGAAGCTTTCTTT	CASRAGRMNTEAFF
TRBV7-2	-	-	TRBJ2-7	TGTGCCAGCAGCTCGGGGACGGGAGACTACGAGCAGTACTTC	CASSSGTGDYEQYF
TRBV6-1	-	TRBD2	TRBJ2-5	TGTGCCAGCAGTGTTCACCTAGCGGGGGGTATCGAGACCCAGTACTTC	CASSVHLAGGIETQYF
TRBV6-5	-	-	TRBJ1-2	TGTGCCAGCAGTTACTCGCGAGGGAGGGACTATGGCTACACCTTC	CASSYSRGRDYGYTF
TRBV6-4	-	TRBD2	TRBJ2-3	TGTGCCAGCAGTGACTCGGGGAGGGGATCAGATACGCAGTATTTT	CASSDSGRGSDTQYF
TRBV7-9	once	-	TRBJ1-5	TGTGCCAGCAGCTTAGTTGCGGATCAGCCCCAGCATTTT	CASSLVADQPQHF
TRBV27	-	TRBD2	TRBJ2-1	TGTGCCAGCAGTTTGGATACGACTAGCGGAAATGAGCAGTTCTTC	CASSLDTTSGNEQFF
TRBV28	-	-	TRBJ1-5	TGTGCCAGCAGAAAACAGGGATTTAGCAATCAGCCCCAGCATTTT	CASRKQGFSNQPQHF
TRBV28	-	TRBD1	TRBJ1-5	TGTGCCAGCAGTCTGACCCGCGGGACAGGGCAGCAGCCCCAGCATTTT	CASSLTRGTGQQPQHF
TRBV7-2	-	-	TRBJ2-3	TGTGCCAGCAGCTTCCTTGACTTCACAGATACGCAGTATTTT	CASSFLDFTDTQYF
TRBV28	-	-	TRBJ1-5	TGTGCCAGCCGGGGGGGTCTGACCCATCAGCCCCAGCATTTT	CASRGGLTHQPQHF
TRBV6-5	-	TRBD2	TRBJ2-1	TGTGCCAGCAGAGCTAGCGGGGGTTACAATGAGCAGTTCTTC	CASRASGGYNEQFF
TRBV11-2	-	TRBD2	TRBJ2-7	TGTGCCAGCAGCCCACGGGGTTCGCTAGCGGGGGGCAAGACCTACGAGCAGTACTTC	CASSPRGSLAGGKTYEQYF
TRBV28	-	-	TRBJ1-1	TGTGCCAGCAGTGCCCGGGGGGACACTGAAGCTTTCTTT	CASSARGDTEAFF
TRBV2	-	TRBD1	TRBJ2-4	TGTGCCAGCAAATTCACCGGGACAGGGAATAGCATTCAGTACTTC	CASKFTGTGNSIQYF
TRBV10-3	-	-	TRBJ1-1	TGTGCCATCACGGCGGGAGGCACTGAAGCTTTCTTT	CAITAGGTEAFF
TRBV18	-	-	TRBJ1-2	TGTGCCAGCTCACTACAATTTGAGACAGCCTATGGCTACACCTTC	CASSLQFETAYGYTF
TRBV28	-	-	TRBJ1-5	TGTGCCAGCAGTCGCCCACAAGGTGGAGGCAATCAGCCCCAGCATTTT	CASSRPQGGGNQPQHF
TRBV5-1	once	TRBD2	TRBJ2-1	TGCGCCAGCAGTTCGGGAGGGAGCTCCTACAATGAGCAGTTCTTC	CASSSGGSSYNEQFF
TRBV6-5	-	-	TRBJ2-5	TGTGCCAGCAGTTACGGGCCAGACGACCAAGAGACCCAGTACTTC	CASSYGPDDQETQYF
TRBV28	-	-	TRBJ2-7	TGTGCCAGCAGGAGGAACTACGAGCAGTACTTC	CASRRNYEQYF
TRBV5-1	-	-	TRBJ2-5	TGCGCCAGCAGCTTGCTTCCCCGCGAAGCGGCGCCTCAGTACTTC	CASSLLPREAAPQYF
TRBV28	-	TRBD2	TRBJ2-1	TGTGCCAGCAGTTTACGTGCTAGCGGGGGGCATACTTACAATGAGCAGTTCTTC	CASSLRASGGHTYNEQFF
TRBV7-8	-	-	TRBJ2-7	TGTGCCAGCAGCTTGGGTCCAGGAACCTGGGAGCAGTACTTC	CASSLGPGTWEQYF
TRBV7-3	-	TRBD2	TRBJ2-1	TGTGCCAGCAGCTTTAGCGGGGGGGATTACAATGAGCAGTTCTTC	CASSFSGGDYNEQFF
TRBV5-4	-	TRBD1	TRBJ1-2	TGTGCCAGCAGCACTGACAGGGGCTATGGCTACACCTTC	CASSTDRGYGYTF
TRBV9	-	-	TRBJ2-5	TGTGCCAGCAGCGTGGCCGGGGGAGTTGGGGAGACCCAGTACTTC	CASSVAGGVGETQYF